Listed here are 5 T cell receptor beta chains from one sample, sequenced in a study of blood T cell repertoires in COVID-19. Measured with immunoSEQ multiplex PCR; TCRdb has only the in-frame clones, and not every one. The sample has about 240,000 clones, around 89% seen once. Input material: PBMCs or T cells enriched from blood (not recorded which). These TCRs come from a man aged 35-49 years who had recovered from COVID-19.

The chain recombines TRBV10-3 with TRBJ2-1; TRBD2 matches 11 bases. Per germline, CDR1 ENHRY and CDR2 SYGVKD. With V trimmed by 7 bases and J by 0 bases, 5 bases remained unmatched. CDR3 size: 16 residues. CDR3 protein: CAIMGTSGNSYNEQFF. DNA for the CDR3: TGTGCCATCATGGGGACTAGCGGCAACTCCTACAATGAGCAGTTCTTC.

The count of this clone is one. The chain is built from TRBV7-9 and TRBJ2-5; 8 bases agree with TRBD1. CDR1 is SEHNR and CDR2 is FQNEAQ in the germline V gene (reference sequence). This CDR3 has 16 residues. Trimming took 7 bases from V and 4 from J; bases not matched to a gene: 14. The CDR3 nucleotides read TGTGCCAGCAAATTCCCGCGCGACAGGGGTATAGAGACCCAGTACTTC. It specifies CASKFPRDRGIETQYF.

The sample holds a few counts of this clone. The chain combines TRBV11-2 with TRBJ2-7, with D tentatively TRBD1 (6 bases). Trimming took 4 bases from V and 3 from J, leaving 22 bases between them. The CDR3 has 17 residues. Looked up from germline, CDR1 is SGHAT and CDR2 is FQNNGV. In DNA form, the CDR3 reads TGTGCCAGCAGCTCGGCCCCTTACACAGGGAATAACTACGAGCAGTACTTC. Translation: CASSSAPYTGNNYEQYF.

The CDR3 nucleotides read TGTGCCAGCAGCTCTAATATAGGGGGAAGTGGCTACACCTTC. Translating it yields CASSSNIGGSGYTF. J is TRBJ1-2 and V is TRBV7-3; a possible D gene is TRBD1 (6 bases). Germline CDR1 is SGHTA and CDR2 is FQGTGA. CDR3 size: 14 residues. V was shortened by 4 bases and J by 7 bases, with 16 bases between the two germline ends.

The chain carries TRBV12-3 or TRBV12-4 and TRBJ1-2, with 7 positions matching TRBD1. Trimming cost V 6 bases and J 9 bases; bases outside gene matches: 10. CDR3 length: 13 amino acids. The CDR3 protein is CASRSGTASSYTF. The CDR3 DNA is TGTGCCAGCAGATCCGGGACAGCCTCGAGCTACACCTTC.